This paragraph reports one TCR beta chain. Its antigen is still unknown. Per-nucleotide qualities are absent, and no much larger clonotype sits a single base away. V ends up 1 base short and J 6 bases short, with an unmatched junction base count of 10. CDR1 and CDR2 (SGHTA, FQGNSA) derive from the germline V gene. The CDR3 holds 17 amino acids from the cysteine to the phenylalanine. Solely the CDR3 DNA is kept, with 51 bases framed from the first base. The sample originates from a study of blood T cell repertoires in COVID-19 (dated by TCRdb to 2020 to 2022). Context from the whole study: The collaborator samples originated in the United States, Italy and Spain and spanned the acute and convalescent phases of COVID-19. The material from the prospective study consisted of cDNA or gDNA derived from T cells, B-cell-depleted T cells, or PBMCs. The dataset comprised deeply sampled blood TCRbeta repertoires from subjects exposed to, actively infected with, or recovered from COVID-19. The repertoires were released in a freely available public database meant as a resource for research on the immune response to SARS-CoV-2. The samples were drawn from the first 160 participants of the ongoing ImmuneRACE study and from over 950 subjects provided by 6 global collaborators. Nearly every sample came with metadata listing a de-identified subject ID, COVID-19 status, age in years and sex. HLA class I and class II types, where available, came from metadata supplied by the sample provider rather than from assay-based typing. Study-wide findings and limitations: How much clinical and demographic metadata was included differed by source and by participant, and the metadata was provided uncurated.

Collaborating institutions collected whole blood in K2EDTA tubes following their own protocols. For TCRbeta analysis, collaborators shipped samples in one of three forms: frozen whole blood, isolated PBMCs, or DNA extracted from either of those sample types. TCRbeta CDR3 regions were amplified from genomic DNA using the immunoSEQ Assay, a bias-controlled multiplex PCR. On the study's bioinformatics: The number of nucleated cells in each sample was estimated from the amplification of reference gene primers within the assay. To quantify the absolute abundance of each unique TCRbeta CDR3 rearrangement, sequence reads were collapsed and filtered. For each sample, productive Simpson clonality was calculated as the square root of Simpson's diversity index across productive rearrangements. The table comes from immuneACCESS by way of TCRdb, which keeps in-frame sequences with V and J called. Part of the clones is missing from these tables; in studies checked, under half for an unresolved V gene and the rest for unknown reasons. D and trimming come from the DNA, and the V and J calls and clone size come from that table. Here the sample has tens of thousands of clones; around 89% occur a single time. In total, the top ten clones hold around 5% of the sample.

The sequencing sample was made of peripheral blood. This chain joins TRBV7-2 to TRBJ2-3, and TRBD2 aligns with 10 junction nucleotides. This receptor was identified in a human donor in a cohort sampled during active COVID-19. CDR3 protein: CASSLVASGGIRDTQYF. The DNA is TGTGCCAGCAGCTTAGTGGCTAGCGGGGGTATCCGGGATACGCAGTATTTT.